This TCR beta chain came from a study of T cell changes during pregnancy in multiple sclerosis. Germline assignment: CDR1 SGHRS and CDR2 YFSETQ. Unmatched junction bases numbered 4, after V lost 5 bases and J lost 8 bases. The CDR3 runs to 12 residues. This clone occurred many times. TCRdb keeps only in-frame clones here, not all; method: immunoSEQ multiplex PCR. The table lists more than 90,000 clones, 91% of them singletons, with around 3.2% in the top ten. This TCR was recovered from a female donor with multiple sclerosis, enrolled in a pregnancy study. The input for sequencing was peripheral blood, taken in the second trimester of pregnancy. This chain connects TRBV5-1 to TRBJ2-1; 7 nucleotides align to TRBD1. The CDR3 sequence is CASSSTGDEQFF. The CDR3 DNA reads TGCGCCAGCAGTTCAACAGGGGATGAGCAGTTCTTC.